A single sample gave rise to the 18 T cell receptor beta chains below, sequenced in a study of blood T cell repertoires in COVID-19. The table came from immunoSEQ multiplex PCR; TCRdb's copy has only in-frame clones and leaves some out. Here the sample spans some 230,000 clones, 75% to 90% being singletons. The sequencing input was PBMCs or T cells enriched from blood (not recorded which). These receptors were collected from a woman under 30 in a cohort exposed to, infected with or recovered from COVID-19 (not recorded which).

This chain joins TRBV19 and TRBJ1-5, with D possibly being TRBD1 (6 bases). Germline values: CDR1 LNHDA, CDR2 SQIVND (reference sequence). V lost 3 bases to trimming and J lost 3 bases, with 9 bases between them. The length of the CDR3 is 14 residues. CDR3 protein: CASSIRDNNQPQHF. The CDR3 DNA is TGTGCCAGTAGTATCCGGGACAACAATCAGCCCCAGCATTTT.

The chain is built from TRBV6-6 and TRBJ1-6, with 11 bases matching TRBD1. This CDR3 is 16 amino acids long. CDR1 and CDR2 from the germline V gene are MNHNY and SVGAGI (reference sequence). V shed 4 bases, J shed 7 bases, and the junction held 6 bases outside the gene matches. CDR3 DNA sequence: TGTGCCAGCAGTTCTCGGACAGGGGGCAGGAATTCACCCCTCCACTTT. This sequence encodes CASSSRTGGRNSPLHF.

This clone was counted a single time. The V call is TRBV3-1 (or the pseudogene TRBV3-2), the J call TRBJ2-2, with 9 bases aligning to TRBD2. Germline trimming cut 4 bases from V and 7 bases from J; bases unmatched to any gene: 16. The CDR3 is 18 residues long. Per germline, CDR1 LGHDT and CDR2 YNNKEL (reference sequence). The CDR3 bases are TGTGCCAGCAGCCCCCAACTTGGCATAGCGGGAGCGAACGGGGAGCTGTTTTTT. As protein: CASSPQLGIAGANGELFF.

This clone is a singleton in its sample. The CDR3 here is CASSVDAGGDLAEAFF. In nucleotides, the CDR3 is TGTGCCAGCAGCGTAGATGCAGGTGGGGACTTGGCTGAAGCTTTCTTT. V is TRBV9 and J is TRBJ1-1; the D gene is possibly TRBD1 (5 bases). V gave up 0 bases and J gave up 6 bases, with 18 bases separating them. CDR3 size: 16 residues. CDR1 is SGDLS, CDR2 YYNGEE, per germline.

This chain uses TRBV5-1 with TRBJ1-1; D may be TRBD1 (5 bases). V lost 4 bases and J lost 0, with 16 bases in between. Per germline, CDR1 SGHRS and CDR2 YFSETQ. This CDR3 is built from 16 residues. The CDR3 region has the DNA TGCGCCAGCAGCCCGACGGCAGGGCTCTTGAACACTGAAGCTTTCTTT. Translating gives CASSPTAGLLNTEAFF.

This chain connects TRBV19 to TRBJ2-5, with 9 bases lining up with TRBD1. This CDR3 is 14 amino acids long. After removal of 9 bases from V and 5 bases from J, the junction contained 10 bases not matched to a gene. The germline CDR1 and CDR2 sequences are LNHDA and SQIVND (reference sequence). CDR3 nucleotides: TGTGCCAGCACCAATTCCGGGACAGGGGAGACCCAGTACTTC. It translates to CASTNSGTGETQYF.

This clone was seen ten or more times. V usage is TRBV4-1 and J usage is TRBJ2-2; 12 positions agree with TRBD2. This CDR3 region has 17 residues. V gave up 2 bases and J gave up 2 bases; unmatched junction bases: 3. CDR1 and CDR2 from the germline V gene are MGHRA and YSYEKL. The CDR3 loop reads CASSQRTSGVNTGELFF. The CDR3 coding sequence is TGCGCCAGCAGCCAAAGGACTAGCGGGGTAAACACCGGGGAGCTGTTTTTT.

CDR3 residues: CAIRRTSGVSSYEQYF. DNA of the CDR3: TGTGCCATCAGAAGGACTAGCGGGGTAAGCTCCTACGAGCAGTACTTC. The chain joins TRBV10-3 to TRBJ2-7, with 12 bases identical to TRBD2. Trimming took 6 bases from V and 0 from J; bases not matched to a gene: 6. Germline-derived CDR1 and CDR2 are ENHRY and SYGVKD. CDR3 size: 16 residues.

The chain carries TRBV4-2 and TRBJ1-2, with D possibly TRBD1 on 6 matching bases. V lost 1 base and J 0 bases, leaving 9 bases between the germline ends. The CDR3 is 15 amino acids. Germline CDR1 reads LGHNA; CDR2 reads YNFKEQ. The CDR3 reads CASSQGQAANYGYTF. For the CDR3, the DNA is TGTGCCAGCAGCCAAGGACAGGCAGCTAACTATGGCTACACCTTC.

The gene calls are TRBV7-9 and TRBJ2-3, with 7 bases lining up with TRBD2. V shed 5 bases and J 1 base; nucleotides not matched to a gene: 9. This CDR3 is built from 16 residues. Germline V gives CDR1 SEHNR, CDR2 FQNEAQ (reference sequence). The CDR3 spells CASSPGRGRGTDTQYF. CDR3 coding DNA: TGTGCCAGCAGCCCAGGGAGGGGTAGAGGCACAGATACGCAGTATTTT.

The chain uses TRBV18 and TRBJ2-2; tentatively, D is TRBD2 (6 bases). Germline CDR1 KGHSH, CDR2 LQKENI. The CDR3 extends over 14 amino acids. V lost 6 bases and J lost 1, with 9 bases in between. CDR3 region: CASSRRENTGELFF. The CDR3, as DNA: TGTGCCAGCTCCCGGCGGGAGAACACCGGGGAGCTGTTTTTT.

The J gene is TRBJ1-2, the V gene TRBV7-3; 11 nucleotides match TRBD1. The ends lost 5 bases at V and 8 bases at J; junction bases unmatched: 4. Germline CDR1 SGHTA, CDR2 FQGTGA. The CDR3 contains 13 residues. For the CDR3, the DNA is TGTGCCAGCAGCCCGGACAGGGGGCAAGGCTACACCTTC. This translates into CASSPDRGQGYTF.

V gene TRBV5-4 combines with J gene TRBJ2-7; 7 nucleotides line up with TRBD1. Germline trimming cut 0 bases from V and 5 bases from J; bases unmatched to any gene: 8. CDR1 and CDR2 (germline): SGHNT, YYREEE (reference sequence). The CDR3 is made up of 15 amino acids. The CDR3 DNA follows: TGTGCCAGCAGCTTGGCGGTGACAGGGACGAACGAGCAGTACTTC. This codes for CASSLAVTGTNEQYF. Together with reference TRBV5-4 and TRBJ2-7, the CDR3 gives the full variable domain: ETGVTQSPTHLIKTRGQQVTLRCSSQSGHNTVSWYQQALGQGPQFIFQYYREEENGRGNFPPRFSGLQFPNYSSELNVNALELDDSALYLCASSLAVTGTNEQYFGPGTRLTVT.

This clone has only one observation. V usage is TRBV5-4 and J usage is TRBJ1-4, with 7 bases identical to TRBD1. Per germline, CDR1 SGHNT and CDR2 YYREEE (reference sequence). The CDR3 is 14 amino acids. Trimming took 4 bases from V and 11 from J; bases not matched to a gene: 11. CDR3 in amino acids: CASSSQGDNRKLFF. The CDR3 bases are TGTGCCAGCAGCAGTCAGGGGGACAACAGGAAACTGTTTTTT.

The chain links TRBV7-9 to TRBJ2-2, with a possible D match to TRBD2 (6 bases). Germline CDR1 is SEHNR and CDR2 is FQNEAQ (reference sequence). The V end was cut by 3 bases, the J end by 4 bases, with 9 bases between. This CDR3 region has 14 residues. CDR3 region: CASSLEGLTGELFF. The CDR3 region has the DNA TGTGCCAGCAGCTTGGAGGGGCTCACCGGGGAGCTGTTTTTT.

The chain recombines TRBV28 with TRBJ2-7, with D possibly being TRBD2 (5 bases). Germline V gene data show CDR1 as MDHEN and CDR2 as SYDVKM. V was cut by 6 bases and J by 6 bases, with 9 bases left in between. CDR3 length equals 11 residues. The CDR3 bases are TGTGCCAGCAGATCCGAGGGCGAGCAGTACTTC. It specifies CASRSEGEQYF.

This chain uses TRBV5-5 with TRBJ1-5, with D possibly being TRBD1 (5 bases). Germline CDR1 and CDR2: SGHKS and YYEKEE (reference sequence). V lost 0 bases, J lost 8 bases, and 12 bases lay in between. The CDR3 length is 14 residues. The CDR3 nucleotides read TGTGCCAGCAGCTTGGCAGGGCGCGGGGAGCCCCAGCATTTT. Protein sequence: CASSLAGRGEPQHF.

The CDR3 sequence is CASSLGVETPYNEQFF. The CDR3, as DNA: TGCGCCAGCAGCTTGGGGGTCGAGACACCCTACAATGAGCAGTTCTTC. The chain recombines TRBV5-1 with TRBJ2-1, with no clear D. V was cut by 0 bases and J by 2 bases, with 12 bases left in between. The CDR3 runs to 16 residues. Looked up from germline, CDR1 is SGHRS and CDR2 is YFSETQ.